The TCR beta chain under discussion was sequenced for a study of blood T cell repertoires in COVID-19. Study context: Donors in the United States, Italy and Spain gave samples during acute or convalescent COVID-19.

CDR3 size: 18 residues. Germline trimming cut 0 bases from V and 3 bases from J; bases unmatched to any gene: 10. Germline values: CDR1 SGHRS, CDR2 YFSETQ. Assay: immunoSEQ multiplex PCR; the TCRdb copy retains only in-frame clones and omits some. The sample gives a few hundred thousand clones, roughly 88% of which show up once; 0.87% is in the top ten. Sequences were obtained from peripheral blood. The chain uses TRBV5-1 and TRBJ2-3; 10 bases fit TRBD1. The receptor's source is a human donor with COVID-19, enrolled during active disease. The donor label of this sample is uncertain. CDR3 coding DNA: TGCGCCAGCAGCTTGGCCTCAGGGTCGGGACAGGGGACAGATACGCAGTATTTT. Translated, it gives CASSLASGSGQGTDTQYF.